This TCR beta chain is drawn from a study of immune characterization of retroperitoneal liposarcoma. TCRdb called the PCR reads again in MiXCR, with one record for every CDR3 protein. This sample has 11,000 or so distinct CDR3 sequences, with over 20% found just once. Relative to its sample, this clonotype is medium-sized. V shed 2 bases and J shed 0 bases, with 20 bases lying between them. The length of the CDR3 is 19 residues. Germline V lookup: CDR1 MNHEY, CDR2 SMNVEV (reference sequence). V gene TRBV27 combines with J gene TRBJ2-4, with D perhaps TRBD2 (6 bases). The receptor was isolated from a female donor with retroperitoneal liposarcoma. The material sequenced was blood. CDR3: CASSLVGGRARLAKNIQYF. The DNA for the CDR3 is TGTGCCAGCAGTTTAGTCGGAGGGCGGGCCCGTCTAGCCAAAAACATTCAGTACTTC.